This T cell receptor (beta chain) was identified during a study of blood T cell repertoires in COVID-19. For the study at large: T cells, B-cell-depleted T cells, or PBMCs supplied cDNA or gDNA.

V dropped 0 bases and J dropped 9 bases, with 10 bases sitting between them. The CDR3 is 13 amino acids. The V gene's germline CDR1 is LNHDA and CDR2 SQIVND (reference sequence). Using immunoSEQ multiplex PCR, the repertoire was profiled, and TCRdb retains in-frame clones only, with some absent. The sample lists 120,000 to 150,000 clones; roughly 79% were seen once. Sequencing was done on a sample of peripheral blood. The genes are TRBV19 and TRBJ2-3; weak D call: TRBD2 (6 bases). The clonotype originates from a human donor with acute or convalescent COVID-19. The donor label of this sample is uncertain. The CDR3 here is CASSIDLGGTQYF. The DNA of the CDR3 is TGTGCCAGTAGTATAGATCTGGGGGGAACGCAGTATTTT.